The 13 T cell receptor beta chains presented below share a single source sample, sequenced in a study of CD8 T cells in ankylosing spondylitis. TCRdb recomputed calls from the 5' RACE reads with MiXCR, one row per CDR3 protein. The table lists about 160,000 distinct CDR3 sequences, 9.8% of them singletons. The sample was blood, either unsorted or a sorted T cell fraction (not recorded which). The receptors were gathered from a female donor with ankylosing spondylitis or in good health (not recorded which).

This clonotype showed up just a few times. The V call is TRBV24-1, the J call TRBJ2-1; D gene ambiguous. The germline V gene has CDR1 KGHDR and CDR2 SFDVKD. V gave up 2 bases and J gave up 7 bases, with 8 bases separating them. The CDR3 consists of 13 residues. CDR3 in amino acids: CATSDSLGNEQFF. CDR3 bases: TGTGCCACCAGTGATTCCCTTGGGAATGAGCAGTTCTTC.

The V and J genes are TRBV12-3 or TRBV12-4 and TRBJ2-7, with a possible D match to TRBD1 (5 bases). The CDR3 spans 14 residues. V lost 2 bases and J 2 bases, leaving 10 bases between the germline ends. The CDR3 region is CASSLKGPTYEQYF. CDR3 DNA: TGTGCCAGCAGTTTAAAGGGGCCGACCTACGAGCAGTACTTC.

This rearrangement joins TRBV20-1 to TRBJ2-7; maybe TRBD2 (6 bases). Germline V gives CDR1 DFQATT, CDR2 SNEGSKA (reference sequence). V was trimmed by 0 bases and J by 3 bases, leaving 15 bases between them. The CDR3 extends over 15 amino acids. In DNA form, the CDR3 reads TGCAGTGCTAGAGATCTAGCGCCGGGATACTACGAGCAGTACTTC. The encoded protein is CSARDLAPGYYEQYF.

This rearrangement joins TRBV20-1 to TRBJ2-1; unclear D gene. Germline CDR1 is DFQATT and CDR2 is SNEGSKA (reference sequence). CDR3 length: 13 amino acids. Trimming shortened V by 3 bases and J by 6 bases, and 12 bases separated the two germline ends. The CDR3 DNA reads as TGCAGTGCTAGGGGCCTGGACCGCAATGAGCAGTTCTTC. Amino acid sequence: CSARGLDRNEQFF.

The table lists this clonotype with many counts. The V call is TRBV11-2, the J call TRBJ2-3; 9 nucleotides line up with TRBD1. CDR1 is SGHAT, CDR2 FQNNGV, per germline. The CDR3 is 15 amino acids. V was clipped by 5 bases and J by 1 base; unmatched bases: 4. In nucleotides, the CDR3 is TGTGCCAGCAGCCCCCGGGACAGGGGCACAGATACGCAGTATTTT. This sequence encodes CASSPRDRGTDTQYF.

This clonotype was recorded many times. The CDR3 coding sequence is TGTGCCACCACCCCAGGTGTTAGCAGTTCCTACAATGAGCAGTTCTTC. Protein product: CATTPGVSSSYNEQFF. V usage is TRBV15 and J usage is TRBJ2-1; D not certain. The CDR3 has 16 amino acids. CDR1 is LNHNV, CDR2 YYDKDF, per germline (reference sequence). V was pared by 7 bases and J by 1 base, with 17 bases between.

This clonotype was found a few times. This chain joins TRBV5-4 and TRBJ2-3; tentative D call: TRBD1 (6 bases). The CDR3 totals 14 residues. Per the germline V gene, CDR1 is SGHNT and CDR2 is YYREEE (reference sequence). V was trimmed by 2 bases and J by 2 bases, leaving 9 bases between them. Here the CDR3 reads CASSFRGTTDTQYF. The CDR3 DNA is TGTGCCAGCAGCTTCAGGGGAACCACAGATACGCAGTATTTT. The variable domain in full, completed from reference TRBV5-4 and TRBJ2-3, reads ETGVTQSPTHLIKTRGQQVTLRCSSQSGHNTVSWYQQALGQGPQFIFQYYREEENGRGNFPPRFSGLQFPNYSSELNVNALELDDSALYLCASSFRGTTDTQYFGPGTRLTVL.

This clonotype was seen at least ten times. This chain connects TRBV20-1 to TRBJ2-1, with D possibly TRBD1 on 5 matching bases. CDR3 size: 12 residues. Trimming left V 5 bases short and J 7 bases short, with 12 bases between. Germline V gene lookup returns CDR1 DFQATT and CDR2 SNEGSKA (reference sequence). The CDR3 region is CSAGAGRNEQFF. The DNA for the CDR3 is TGCAGTGCTGGGGCCGGACGGAATGAGCAGTTCTTC.

This clonotype was detected a few times. V gene TRBV7-3 combines with J gene TRBJ2-1; D call uncertain. The CDR3 runs 13 residues. V was cut by 0 bases and J by 10 bases, with 10 bases left in between. Per the germline V gene, CDR1 is SGHTA and CDR2 is FQGTGA. This CDR3 reads CASSLTGSREQFF. In nucleotides, the CDR3 is TGTGCCAGCAGCTTAACGGGGTCGAGGGAGCAGTTCTTC.

This clonotype appeared many times. The chain has TRBV7-2 and TRBJ1-5; D uncertain. The germline gives CDR1 SGHTA, CDR2 FQGNSA. CDR3 length equals 15 residues. Trimming took 4 bases from V and 0 from J, leaving 10 bases between them. CDR3 DNA sequence: TGTGCCAGCAGCTCCGGGCCATATAGCAATCAGCCCCAGCATTTT. As protein: CASSSGPYSNQPQHF.

The genes are TRBV2 and TRBJ2-7, with D unclear. V was shortened by 7 bases and J by 0 bases, with 16 bases between the two germline ends. The CDR3 extends over 15 amino acids. Germline V gene data show CDR1 as SNHLY and CDR2 as FYNNEI. The CDR3 spells CASTALSDDSYEQYF. CDR3 coding DNA: TGTGCCAGCACCGCACTAAGCGACGACTCCTACGAGCAGTACTTC.

This clonotype was seen a few times. The chain has TRBV4-3 and TRBJ2-5; no clear D. This CDR3 region has 15 residues. Per germline, CDR1 LGHNA and CDR2 YSLEER. The germline V and J ends were trimmed by 1 base and 2 bases, with 11 bases remaining between them. The CDR3 region is CASSQGSQQQETQYF. In nucleotides, the CDR3 is TGCGCCAGCAGCCAAGGTAGTCAACAGCAAGAGACCCAGTACTTC.

This clonotype showed up just a few times. The V gene is TRBV2, the J gene TRBJ1-5; D perhaps matches TRBD1 (6 bases). With 6 bases removed from V and 0 bases from J, the gap between germline ends came to 12 bases. From germline, CDR1 is SNHLY and CDR2 FYNNEI. CDR3 length: 15 amino acids. In nucleotides, the CDR3 is TGTGCCAGCAGGAAGGACAGTTATAGCAATCAGCCCCAGCATTTT. It yields the protein CASRKDSYSNQPQHF.